A single sample gave rise to the 4 T cell receptor beta chains below, sequenced in a study of T cell repertoires in cytomegalovirus infection. TCRdb fed the reads into MiXCR, producing one record per CDR3 protein. The repertoire holds about half a million distinct CDR3 sequences, about 33% seen once, with about 17% in the top ten. These receptors' antigens are unknown. The specimen comprised cultured PBMCs, sampled from culture after CMV antigen stimulation. The receptors here all came from a human donor in good health (CMV status not recorded). Some clones in this sample may be carry-over from other donors' samples.

This clonotype was detected a few times. J is TRBJ2-5 and V is TRBV6-2 or TRBV6-3; perhaps D is TRBD1 or TRBD2 (5 bases each). The CDR3 is 12 amino acids. V lost 9 bases to trimming and J lost 7 bases, with 15 bases between them. CDR1 and CDR2 from the germline V gene are MNHEY and SVGEGT. The DNA for the CDR3 is TGTGCCAGTGAGGGGCTCCGGGGGACCCAGTACTTC. Residues: CASEGLRGTQYF.

The chain employs TRBV6-1 and TRBJ2-7; the D gene is possibly TRBD2 (6 bases). V shed 0 bases and J shed 4 bases, with 13 bases lying between them. Per germline, CDR1 MNHNS and CDR2 SASEGT. CDR3 size: 15 residues. The CDR3 reads CASSEAEGQGYEQYF. CDR3 nucleotides: TGTGCCAGCAGTGAAGCGGAGGGGCAGGGTTACGAGCAGTACTTC.

Many counts were recorded for this clonotype. The chain links TRBV7-2 to TRBJ2-4, with D possibly matching TRBD1 (5 bases). Per the germline V gene, CDR1 is SGHTA and CDR2 is FQGNSA. V was clipped by 5 bases and J by 5 bases, with 16 bases between them. CDR3 length equals 15 residues. Written as DNA, the CDR3 is TGTGCCAGCAGCGCCCAGACAGCCGGACAAAACATTCAGTACTTC. Protein sequence: CASSAQTAGQNIQYF.

The chain combines TRBV2 with TRBJ1-1, with unresolved D. V was trimmed by 7 bases and J by 3 bases, leaving 9 bases between them. There are 12 residues in the CDR3. CDR1 is SNHLY and CDR2 is FYNNEI in the germline V gene. CDR3 bases: TGTGCCAGCAAGGCCGGTTACACTGAAGCTTTCTTT. Encoded protein: CASKAGYTEAFF.